This TCR beta chain was found in a study of T cell changes during pregnancy in multiple sclerosis. With V trimmed by 2 bases and J by 0 bases, 2 bases remained unmatched. CDR1 is MRHNA and CDR2 is SNTAGT in the germline V gene. This CDR3 has 15 residues. This clone was recorded once. Sequencing used immunoSEQ multiplex PCR; TCRdb keeps in-frame clones, though not all of them. The data contain about 40,000 clones, roughly 94% of them singletons. The source of this sequence is a female donor with multiple sclerosis, enrolled in a pregnancy study. The sample consisted of peripheral blood, taken in the third trimester of pregnancy. J is TRBJ2-3 and V is TRBV6-4, with 7 bases matching TRBD2. This CDR3 reads CASSDQRGSTDTQYF. DNA of the CDR3: TGTGCCAGCAGTGACCAGCGGGGAAGCACAGATACGCAGTATTTT.